The rows below give T cell receptor beta chains drawn from one sample of a study of regulatory T cells in long-lasting Graves disease. TCRdb ran MiXCR on the multiplex PCR reads and lists one entry per CDR3 protein. Of about 470,000 distinct CDR3 sequences detected, 20% to 25% appear once; the ten largest clones hold around 7%. The sequences come from peripheral blood mononuclear cells (PBMCs), collected when the disease was refractory, from a patient treated with antithyroid drugs. The source is a female donor with Graves disease. CDR3s include the opening cysteine and the closing phenylalanine or tryptophan. A D gene is named only where the DNA matches it firmly. Rows give clone size only sometimes, using once, few, many, or a class for an expanded clone.

j_gene: TRBJ1-3
abundance: few
v_gene: TRBV28
d_gene: TRBD1
CDR3aa: CASSHGTAIYSGNTIYF
CDR3nt: TGTGCCAGCAGCCACGGGACAGCGATATACTCTGGAAACACCATATATTTT

j_gene: TRBJ1-4
abundance: .
v_gene: TRBV19
d_gene: .
CDR3aa: CASSIAREKLFF
CDR3nt: TGTGCCAGTAGTATAGCCCGTGAAAAACTGTTTTTT

j_gene: TRBJ2-5
abundance: .
v_gene: TRBV7-9
d_gene: .
CDR3aa: CASSPDWGGDQYF
CDR3nt: TGTGCCAGCAGCCCGGACTGGGGCGGGGACCAGTACTTC

j_gene: TRBJ1-5
abundance: many
v_gene: TRBV5-1
d_gene: TRBD1
CDR3aa: CASNPDRDNQPQHF
CDR3nt: TGCGCCAGCAATCCGGACAGGGACAATCAGCCCCAGCATTTT

j_gene: TRBJ2-2
abundance: .
v_gene: TRBV7-9
d_gene: .
CDR3aa: CASSFGLLTDTGGLFF
CDR3nt: TGTGCCAGCAGCTTCGGACTCCTCACCGACACCGGGGGGCTGTTTTTT

j_gene: TRBJ1-4
abundance: many
v_gene: TRBV29-1
d_gene: .
CDR3aa: CSVEDNSRLFF
CDR3nt: TGCAGCGTTGAAGATAACAGTAGGCTGTTTTTT

j_gene: TRBJ1-2
abundance: .
v_gene: TRBV19
d_gene: TRBD1
CDR3aa: CASSARTGNGYTF
CDR3nt: TGTGCCAGTAGTGCCCGGACAGGGAATGGCTACACCTTC

j_gene: TRBJ1-1
abundance: few
v_gene: TRBV6-2/TRBV6-3
d_gene: TRBD1
CDR3aa: CASRNQGQVNTEAFF
CDR3nt: TGTGCCAGCAGGAACCAAGGACAGGTCAACACTGAAGCTTTCTTT

j_gene: TRBJ1-1
abundance: many
v_gene: TRBV7-3
d_gene: TRBD1
CDR3aa: CASSNQGVTEAFF
CDR3nt: TGTGCCAGCAGTAATCAGGGGGTGACTGAAGCTTTCTTT

j_gene: TRBJ1-6
abundance: many
v_gene: TRBV7-8
d_gene: .
CDR3aa: CASSLADYNSPLHF
CDR3nt: TGTGCCAGCAGCTTAGCGGACTATAATTCACCCCTCCACTTT

j_gene: TRBJ2-7
abundance: few
v_gene: TRBV25-1
d_gene: .
CDR3aa: CASRGTYYEQYF
CDR3nt: TGTGCCAGCAGGGGGACCTACTACGAGCAGTACTTC

j_gene: TRBJ2-7
abundance: .
v_gene: TRBV4-3
d_gene: TRBD1
CDR3aa: CASSQDGTASEEQYF
CDR3nt: TGCGCCAGCAGCCAAGACGGGACAGCCAGCGAGGAGCAGTACTTC

j_gene: TRBJ1-2
abundance: many
v_gene: TRBV6-1
d_gene: .
CDR3aa: CASRLDRFEGYTF
CDR3nt: TGTGCCAGCAGACTCGACAGGTTCGAAGGCTACACCTTC

j_gene: TRBJ1-1
abundance: .
v_gene: TRBV30
d_gene: .
CDR3aa: CAWGPGNTEAFF
CDR3nt: TGTGCCTGGGGACCGGGGAACACTGAAGCTTTCTTT

j_gene: TRBJ2-5
abundance: few
v_gene: TRBV5-1
d_gene: TRBD2
CDR3aa: CASSLVTSGSETQYF
CDR3nt: TGCGCCAGCAGCTTGGTTACTAGCGGGAGTGAGACCCAGTACTTC

j_gene: TRBJ1-4
abundance: many
v_gene: TRBV28
d_gene: .
CDR3aa: CASSRGGVQEKLFF
CDR3nt: TGTGCCAGCAGCAGGGGAGGGGTACAGGAAAAACTGTTTTTT

j_gene: TRBJ1-2
abundance: few
v_gene: TRBV3-1
d_gene: .
CDR3aa: CASSLGTRVDGYTF
CDR3nt: TGTGCCAGCAGCCTAGGGACTCGGGTTGATGGCTACACCTTC

j_gene: TRBJ1-1
abundance: .
v_gene: TRBV7-8
d_gene: TRBD1
CDR3aa: CASSKTGGAGLGGNTEAFF
CDR3nt: TGTGCCAGCAGCAAGACAGGGGGCGCGGGTCTAGGTGGGAACACTGAAGCTTTCTTT

j_gene: TRBJ2-5
abundance: many
v_gene: TRBV6-5
d_gene: TRBD2
CDR3aa: CASSSPGTSGKETQYF
CDR3nt: TGTGCCAGCAGTTCTCCCGGGACTAGCGGGAAGGAGACCCAGTACTTC

j_gene: TRBJ2-5
abundance: few
v_gene: TRBV19
d_gene: TRBD2
CDR3aa: CASTQTSGDKQETQYF
CDR3nt: TGTGCCAGTACCCAGACTAGCGGGGACAAACAAGAGACCCAGTACTTC

j_gene: TRBJ2-7
abundance: many
v_gene: TRBV24-1
d_gene: TRBD1
CDR3aa: CATSDGQGDVYEQYF
CDR3nt: TGTGCCACCAGTGACGGACAGGGGGATGTCTACGAGCAGTACTTC

j_gene: TRBJ2-5
abundance: many
v_gene: TRBV11-2
d_gene: .
CDR3aa: CASSFAEAAGETQYF
CDR3nt: TGTGCCAGCAGCTTTGCCGAGGCGGCTGGAGAGACCCAGTACTTC

j_gene: TRBJ2-7
abundance: few
v_gene: TRBV3-1
d_gene: .
CDR3aa: CASSPMGGRSSYEQYF
CDR3nt: TGTGCCAGCAGCCCCATGGGGGGAAGAAGCTCCTACGAGCAGTACTTC

j_gene: TRBJ2-7
abundance: few
v_gene: TRBV3-1
d_gene: .
CDR3aa: CASSSHYGQYF
CDR3nt: TGTGCCAGCAGTTCACACTACGGGCAGTACTTC

j_gene: TRBJ1-5
abundance: .
v_gene: TRBV24-1
d_gene: TRBD1
CDR3aa: CATSADRGQPQHF
CDR3nt: TGTGCCACCAGTGCCGACAGGGGCCAGCCCCAGCATTTT

j_gene: TRBJ1-5
abundance: .
v_gene: TRBV6-2/TRBV6-3
d_gene: .
CDR3aa: CASSYKAGYSNQPQHF
CDR3nt: TGTGCCAGCAGTTACAAAGCAGGGTATAGCAATCAGCCCCAGCATTTT

j_gene: TRBJ1-2
abundance: many
v_gene: TRBV2
d_gene: .
CDR3aa: CASSEVGGSGYTF
CDR3nt: TGTGCCAGCAGTGAAGTTGGGGGTAGTGGCTACACCTTC

j_gene: TRBJ1-2
abundance: many
v_gene: TRBV2
d_gene: .
CDR3aa: CASSEGPGGGYTF
CDR3nt: TGTGCCAGCAGTGAAGGCCCGGGCGGCGGCTACACCTTC

j_gene: TRBJ2-3
abundance: .
v_gene: TRBV29-1
d_gene: .
CDR3aa: CSVVGATQYF
CDR3nt: TGCAGCGTTGTAGGGGCTACGCAGTATTTT

j_gene: TRBJ2-1
abundance: .
v_gene: TRBV2
d_gene: .
CDR3aa: CASNTQGQGGEQFF
CDR3nt: TGTGCCAGCAACACACAGGGGCAGGGGGGTGAGCAGTTCTTC

j_gene: TRBJ1-5
abundance: many
v_gene: TRBV7-2
d_gene: .
CDR3aa: CASSFREGQPQHF
CDR3nt: TGTGCCAGCAGCTTTAGGGAGGGCCAGCCCCAGCATTTT

j_gene: TRBJ1-1
abundance: many
v_gene: TRBV20-1
d_gene: .
CDR3aa: CSARDRGGTEAFF
CDR3nt: TGCAGTGCTAGAGATCGGGGGGGCACTGAAGCTTTCTTT